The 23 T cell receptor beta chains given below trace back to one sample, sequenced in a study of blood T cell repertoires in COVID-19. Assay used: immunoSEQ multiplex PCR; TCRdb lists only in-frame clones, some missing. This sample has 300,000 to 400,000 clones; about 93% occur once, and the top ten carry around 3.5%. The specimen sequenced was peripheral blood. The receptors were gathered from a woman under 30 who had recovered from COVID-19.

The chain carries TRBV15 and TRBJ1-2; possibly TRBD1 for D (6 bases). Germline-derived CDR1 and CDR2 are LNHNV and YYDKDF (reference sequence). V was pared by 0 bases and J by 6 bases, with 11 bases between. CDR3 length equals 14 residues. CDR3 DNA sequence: TGTGCCACCAGCAGAGATGCCGCAGGGGATGGCTACACCTTC. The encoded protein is CATSRDAAGDGYTF.

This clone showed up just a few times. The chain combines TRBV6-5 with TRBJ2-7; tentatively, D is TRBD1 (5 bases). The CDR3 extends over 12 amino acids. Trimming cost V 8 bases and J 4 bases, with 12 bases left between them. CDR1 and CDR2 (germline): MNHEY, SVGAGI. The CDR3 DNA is TGTGCCAGCGGGGCGAGGTATTACGAGCAGTACGTC. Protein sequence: CASGARYYEQYV.

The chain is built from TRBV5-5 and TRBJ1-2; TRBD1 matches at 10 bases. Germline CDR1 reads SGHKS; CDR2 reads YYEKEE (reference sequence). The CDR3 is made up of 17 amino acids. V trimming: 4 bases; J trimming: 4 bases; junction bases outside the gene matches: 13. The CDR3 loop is CASSQAPGQGIGYGYTF. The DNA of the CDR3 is TGTGCCAGCAGCCAGGCTCCGGGACAGGGGATCGGCTATGGCTACACCTTC.

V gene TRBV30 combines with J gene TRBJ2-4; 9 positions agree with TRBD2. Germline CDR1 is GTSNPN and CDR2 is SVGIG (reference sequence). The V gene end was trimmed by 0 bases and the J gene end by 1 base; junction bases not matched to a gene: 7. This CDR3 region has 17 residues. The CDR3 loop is CAWSVRGLADAKNIQYF. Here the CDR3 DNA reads TGTGCCTGGAGTGTACGGGGACTAGCTGATGCCAAAAACATTCAGTACTTC.

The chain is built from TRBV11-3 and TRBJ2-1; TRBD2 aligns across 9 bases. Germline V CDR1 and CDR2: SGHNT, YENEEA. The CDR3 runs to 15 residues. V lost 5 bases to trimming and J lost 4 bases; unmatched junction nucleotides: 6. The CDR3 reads CASSIPGLAYNEQFF. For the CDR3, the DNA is TGTGCCAGCAGCATCCCGGGACTAGCTTACAATGAGCAGTTCTTC.

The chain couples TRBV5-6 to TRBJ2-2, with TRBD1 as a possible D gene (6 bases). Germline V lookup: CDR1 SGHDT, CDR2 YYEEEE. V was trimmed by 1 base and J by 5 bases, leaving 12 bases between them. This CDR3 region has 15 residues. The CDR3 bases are TGTGCCAGCAGCTTGACAGGGCGAAGGACCGGGGAGCTGTTTTTT. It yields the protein CASSLTGRRTGELFF.

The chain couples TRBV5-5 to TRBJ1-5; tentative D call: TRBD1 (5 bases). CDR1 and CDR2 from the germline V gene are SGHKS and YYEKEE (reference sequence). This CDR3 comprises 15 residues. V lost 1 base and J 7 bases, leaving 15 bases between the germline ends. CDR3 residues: CASSLQGGLDQPQHF. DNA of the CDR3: TGTGCCAGCAGCTTGCAGGGCGGATTAGACCAGCCCCAGCATTTT.

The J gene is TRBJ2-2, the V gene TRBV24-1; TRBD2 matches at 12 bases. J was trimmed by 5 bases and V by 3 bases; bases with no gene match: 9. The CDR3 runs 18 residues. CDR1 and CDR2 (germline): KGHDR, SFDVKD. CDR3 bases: TGTGCCACCAGTGATGCCTGGACTAGCGGGATTAGGACCGGGGAGCTGTTTTTT. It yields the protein CATSDAWTSGIRTGELFF.

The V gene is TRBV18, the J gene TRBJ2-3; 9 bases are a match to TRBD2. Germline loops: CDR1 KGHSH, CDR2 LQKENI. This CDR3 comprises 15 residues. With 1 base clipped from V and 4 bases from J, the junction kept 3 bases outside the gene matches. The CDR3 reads CASSPLAGAADTQYF. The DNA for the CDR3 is TGTGCCAGCTCACCACTAGCGGGAGCAGCAGATACGCAGTATTTT. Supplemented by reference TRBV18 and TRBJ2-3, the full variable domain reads NAGVMQNPRHLVRRRGQEARLRCSPMKGHSHVYWYRQLPEEGLKFMVYLQKENIIDESGMPKERFSAEFPKEGPSILRIQQVVRGDSAAYFCASSPLAGAADTQYFGPGTRLTVL.

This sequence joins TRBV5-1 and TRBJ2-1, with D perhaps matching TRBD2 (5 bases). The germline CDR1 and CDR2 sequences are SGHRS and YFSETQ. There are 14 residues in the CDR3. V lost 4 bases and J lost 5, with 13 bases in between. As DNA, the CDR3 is TGCGCCAGCAGCACCGGACTGCAGGACAATGAGCAGTTCTTC. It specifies CASSTGLQDNEQFF.

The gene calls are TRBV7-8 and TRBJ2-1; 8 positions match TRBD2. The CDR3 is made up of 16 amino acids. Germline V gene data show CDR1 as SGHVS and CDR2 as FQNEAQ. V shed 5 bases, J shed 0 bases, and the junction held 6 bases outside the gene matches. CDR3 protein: CASSLWTSTSYNEQFF. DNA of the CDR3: TGTGCCAGCAGCCTCTGGACTAGCACCTCCTACAATGAGCAGTTCTTC.

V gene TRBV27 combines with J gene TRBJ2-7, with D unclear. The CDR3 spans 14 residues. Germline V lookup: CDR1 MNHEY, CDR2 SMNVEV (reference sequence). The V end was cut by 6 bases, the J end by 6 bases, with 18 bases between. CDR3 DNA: TGTGCCAGCAGCCCTATATCCCGCCCTCTCGAGCAGTACGTC. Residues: CASSPISRPLEQYV.

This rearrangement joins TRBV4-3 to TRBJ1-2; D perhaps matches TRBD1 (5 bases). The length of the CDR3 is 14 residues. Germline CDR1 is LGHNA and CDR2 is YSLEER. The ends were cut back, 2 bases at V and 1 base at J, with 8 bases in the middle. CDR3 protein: CASSQNQGNYGYTF. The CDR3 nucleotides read TGCGCCAGCAGCCAAAACCAGGGTAACTATGGCTACACCTTC.

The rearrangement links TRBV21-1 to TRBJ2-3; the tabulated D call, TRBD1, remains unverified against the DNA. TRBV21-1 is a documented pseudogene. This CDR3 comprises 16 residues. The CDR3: CASSPQLTANTDTQYF. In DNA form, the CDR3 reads TGTGCCAGCAGCCCCCAACTGACAGCTAACACAGATACGCAGTATTTT.

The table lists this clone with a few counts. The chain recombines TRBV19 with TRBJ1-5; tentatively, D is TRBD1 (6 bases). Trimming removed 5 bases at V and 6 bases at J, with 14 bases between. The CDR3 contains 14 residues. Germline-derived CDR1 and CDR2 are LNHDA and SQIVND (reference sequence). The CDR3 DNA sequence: TGTGCCAGTAGTGACGGGGGGCCAGGTCAGCCCCAGCATTTT. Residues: CASSDGGPGQPQHF.

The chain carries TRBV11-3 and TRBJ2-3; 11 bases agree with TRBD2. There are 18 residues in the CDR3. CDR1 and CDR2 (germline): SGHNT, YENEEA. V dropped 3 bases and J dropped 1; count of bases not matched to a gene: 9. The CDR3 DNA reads TGTGCCAGCAGCTTCTACGGGCTAGCGGGGGGCCGCACAGATACGCAGTATTTT. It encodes CASSFYGLAGGRTDTQYF.

The CDR3 DNA reads as TGTGCCAGTAGTATAGATTTCAGGGGGGTCCCAAATGAAAAACTGTTTTTT. Its translation: CASSIDFRGVPNEKLFF. This rearrangement joins TRBV19 to TRBJ1-4; 7 bases are a match to TRBD1. Germline CDR1 LNHDA, CDR2 SQIVND (reference sequence). The CDR3 totals 17 residues. V shed 0 bases and J 5 bases; nucleotides not matched to a gene: 9.

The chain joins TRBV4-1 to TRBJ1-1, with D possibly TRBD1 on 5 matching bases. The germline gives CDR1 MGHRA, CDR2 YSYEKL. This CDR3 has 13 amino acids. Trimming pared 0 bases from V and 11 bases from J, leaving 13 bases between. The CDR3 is CASSQEGRVVAFF. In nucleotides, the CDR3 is TGCGCCAGCAGCCAAGAGGGCAGGGTGGTGGCTTTCTTT.

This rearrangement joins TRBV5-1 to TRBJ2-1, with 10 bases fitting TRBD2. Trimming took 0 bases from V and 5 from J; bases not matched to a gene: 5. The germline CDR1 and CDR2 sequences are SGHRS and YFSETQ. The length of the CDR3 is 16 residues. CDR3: CASSLVAGGRDNEQFF. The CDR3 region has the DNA TGCGCCAGCAGCTTGGTAGCGGGAGGCCGGGACAATGAGCAGTTCTTC.

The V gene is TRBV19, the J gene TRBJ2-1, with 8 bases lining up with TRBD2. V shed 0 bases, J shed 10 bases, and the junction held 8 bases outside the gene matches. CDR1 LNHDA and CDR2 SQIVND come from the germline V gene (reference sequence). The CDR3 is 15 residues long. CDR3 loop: CASSIDLAGGEEQFF. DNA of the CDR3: TGTGCCAGTAGTATAGATTTGGCGGGAGGTGAAGAGCAGTTCTTC.

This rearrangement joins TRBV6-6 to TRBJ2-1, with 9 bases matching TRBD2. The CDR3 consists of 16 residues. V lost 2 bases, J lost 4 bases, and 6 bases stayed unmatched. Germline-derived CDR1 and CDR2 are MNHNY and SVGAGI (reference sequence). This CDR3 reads CASSYGRTSAYNEQFF. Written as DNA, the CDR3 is TGTGCCAGCAGTTACGGCAGGACTAGCGCTTACAATGAGCAGTTCTTC.

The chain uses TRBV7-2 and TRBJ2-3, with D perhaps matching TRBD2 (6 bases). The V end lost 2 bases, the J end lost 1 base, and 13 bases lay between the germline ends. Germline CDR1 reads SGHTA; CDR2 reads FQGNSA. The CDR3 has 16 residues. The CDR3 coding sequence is TGTGCCAGCAGCTTAATATCACCGGGGGGCACAGATACGCAGTATTTT. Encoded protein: CASSLISPGGTDTQYF.

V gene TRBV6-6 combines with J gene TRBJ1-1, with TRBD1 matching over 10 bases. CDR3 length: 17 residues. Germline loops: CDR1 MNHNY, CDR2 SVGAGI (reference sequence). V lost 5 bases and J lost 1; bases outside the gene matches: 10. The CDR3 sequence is CASSPWDRGSRNTEAFF. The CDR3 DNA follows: TGTGCCAGCAGTCCCTGGGACAGGGGATCTCGGAACACTGAAGCTTTCTTT.